These T cell receptor beta chains were read from a single sample in a study of blood T cell repertoires in COVID-19. Generated by immunoSEQ multiplex PCR, the TCRdb table keeps only in-frame clones and is missing some. Of tens of thousands of clones listed, roughly 85% were seen once; the top ten hold roughly 5.4%. The sample comprised peripheral blood. The receptor set was obtained from a man in his sixties with acute or convalescent COVID-19. CDR3s include the opening cysteine and the closing phenylalanine or tryptophan. The D gene is left open where the match is weak. Some rows mark clone size as missing; the rest say once, few, many or name a class of expanded clone.

V gene	J gene	clone size	D gene	CDR3 DNA	CDR3 protein
TRBV6-6	TRBJ2-7	-	-	TGTGCCAGCAGTAGCAGTACGAGGACCTACGAGCAGTACTTC	CASSSSTRTYEQYF
TRBV6-6	TRBJ2-5	few	TRBD1	TGTGCCAGCAGTTACTCGAAGGGGGCTAGGGAGACCCAGTACTTC	CASSYSKGARETQYF
TRBV30	TRBJ1-4	-	TRBD1	TGTGCCTGGAGTGTACGACAGGGGGGTGAAAAACTGTTTTTT	CAWSVRQGGEKLFF
TRBV28	TRBJ1-1	-	TRBD1	TGTGCCAGCAGACTAACTATTGACAGGGGAAATGAAGCTTTCTTT	CASRLTIDRGNEAFF
TRBV5-8	TRBJ1-1	-	-	TGTGCCAGCAGCTTGGGAATTAGTAGCTTTAACACTGAAGCTTTCTTT	CASSLGISSFNTEAFF
TRBV12-1	TRBJ1-6	-	-	TGTGCCAGCAGCTTACGGGTCAATTCACCCCTCCACTTT	CASSLRVNSPLHF
TRBV7-8	TRBJ2-5	-	TRBD2	TGTGCCAGCAGCTCTACACTAGCGGGACCAAAACAAGAGACCCAGTACTTC	CASSSTLAGPKQETQYF
TRBV3-1/TRBV3-2	TRBJ2-1	-	-	TGTGCCAGCAGCCGGGACACTTACAATGAGCAGTTCTTC	CASSRDTYNEQFF
TRBV14	TRBJ1-2	-	TRBD1	TGTGCCAGCAGCCCCTTGACAGGGGCCACCTCAGCTGGCTACACCTTC	CASSPLTGATSAGYTF
TRBV2	TRBJ1-5	-	-	TGTGCCAGCAGTGAAGCCCCCCCTCAGGGAGGTCAGCCCCAGCATTTT	CASSEAPPQGGQPQHF
TRBV12-3/TRBV12-4	TRBJ2-7	-	-	TGTGCCAGCAGGGGGAACAGGGACGAGCAGTACTTC	CASRGNRDEQYF
TRBV2	TRBJ2-1	many	TRBD2	TGTGCCAGCAGCGCCTTAGCGGGGGGCCAGGGGAATGAGCAGTTCTTC	CASSALAGGQGNEQFF
TRBV6-5	TRBJ2-7	once	-	TGTGCCAGCAGTCCCTGGGACACGGACTACGAGCAGTACTTC	CASSPWDTDYEQYF
TRBV7-2	TRBJ2-3	-	-	TGTGCCAGCAGCCCCGTGACAGATACGCAGTATTTT	CASSPVTDTQYF
TRBV6-5	TRBJ2-2	-	-	TGTGCCAGCAGTTCTCCGACAGCCATTACCCTGTTTTTT	CASSSPTAITLFF
TRBV2	TRBJ1-1	-	TRBD1	TGTGCCAGCAGTGATCCCTCCGGGACAGCTGAAGCTTTCTTT	CASSDPSGTAEAFF
TRBV2	TRBJ1-1	-	TRBD1	TGTGCCAGCAGTCTTTACAGGGGGCGCACTGAAGCTTTCTTT	CASSLYRGRTEAFF
TRBV3-1/TRBV3-2	TRBJ1-5	-	TRBD1	TGTGCCAGCAGCCAATCAGACAGGGGCGGAAATCAGCCCCAGCATTTT	CASSQSDRGGNQPQHF
TRBV5-1	TRBJ2-5	-	TRBD1	TGCGCCAGCAGCTTGGGGGGACAGGTAAAGGCCCAAGAGACCCAGTACTTC	CASSLGGQVKAQETQYF
TRBV4-3	TRBJ1-1	-	-	TGCGCCAGCAGCCAAGATCGGGGGGTCGCTACTGAAGCTTTCTTT	CASSQDRGVATEAFF
TRBV24-1	TRBJ2-3	-	-	TGTGCCACCACCGCAGGGGTGAGAGATACGCAGTATTTT	CATTAGVRDTQYF
TRBV6-2/TRBV6-3	TRBJ2-2	few	-	TGTGCCAGCAGCCCCTTTGAGGGGGGGACGAACACCGGGGAGCTGTTTTTT	CASSPFEGGTNTGELFF
TRBV5-4	TRBJ1-3	-	TRBD1	TGTGCCAGCAGCATACAGGGGGCCGATGGAAACACCATATATTTT	CASSIQGADGNTIYF
TRBV24-1	TRBJ2-3	-	TRBD2	TGTGCCACCAGCGACTCTAGCGGGGCGTACACAGATACGCAGTATTTT	CATSDSSGAYTDTQYF
TRBV6-5	TRBJ2-1	-	-	TGTGCCAGCAGTCACCAGGGGAACCTTGGGAATGAGCAGTTCTTC	CASSHQGNLGNEQFF
TRBV7-2	TRBJ2-3	-	TRBD1	TGTGCCAGCAGCTTAGGCCAGGGGGACACAGATACGCAGTATTTT	CASSLGQGDTDTQYF
TRBV18	TRBJ1-6	once	-	TGTGCCAGCTCAGCAGGGGAAGGCTCCTATAATTCACCCCTCCACTTT	CASSAGEGSYNSPLHF
TRBV9	TRBJ1-5	-	-	TGTGCCAGCAGCATCTCGGGGGGAATGGGTCAGCCCCAGCATTTT	CASSISGGMGQPQHF
TRBV29-1	TRBJ1-2	-	TRBD1	TGCAGCGTTCTACCACAGGGGGAGAGCTATGGCTACACCTTC	CSVLPQGESYGYTF
TRBV5-4	TRBJ1-1	-	-	TGTGCCAGCAGCTTGGCGGGAGGAGATGAAGCTTTCTTT	CASSLAGGDEAFF
TRBV7-9	TRBJ2-5	-	-	TGTGCCAGCAGCACCGGACAGTTGGAAGAGACCCAGTACTTC	CASSTGQLEETQYF